This T cell receptor (beta chain) appears in the sequencing data of a study of T cells in Graves' hyperthyroidism and ophthalmopathy. Overall study results and limits: Ophthalmopathy, as predicted by the model, came a median roughly 6.5 months after the prediction.

Aged 18 to 65, the patients had hyperthyroidism that was newly diagnosed and had lasted under 2 months. Clinicians diagnosed patients from clinical symptoms, serum thyroxine and TRAb, thyroid ultrasound and orbital computed tomography. As regards this clonotype: No antigen is known for it. One end of the junction varies from germline; a read error may be responsible.

The investigators amplified TCR beta CDR3 regions from RNA transcripts. Using the HTBI primer set, a first-round RT-PCR was run on the TCR CDR3. TCRdb fed the multiplex PCR reads into MiXCR, producing one record per CDR3 protein. The table shows hundreds of thousands of distinct CDR3 sequences, with 35% to 40% occurring only once. Germline loops: CDR1 ENHRY, CDR2 SYGVKD. The CDR3 sequence is 15 residues long. This clonotype was obtained from a man in his late teens or twenties with Graves' hyperthyroidism. The sequencing sample was made of blood. The chain carries TRBV10-3 and TRBJ1-5; unclear D gene. DNA for the CDR3: TGTGCCAGCAGTTTAATTTCGCGGGGCAATCAGCCCCAGCATTTT. This encodes CASSLISRGNQPQHF.